This entry concerns a single TCR beta chain. The antigen remains unidentified. These data originate in a study of cytomegalovirus exposure and HLA in healthy donors. Overall study: For the approximately 430 genotyped donors, 75% to 90% fell within the Caucasian-associated ancestry cluster. The study's findings and limits: There were some public TCRs occurring in many donors, but most TCR sequences were rare. According to an earlier analysis, most TCR beta V segments yielded productive rearrangements about 87% or about 30% of the time.

Germline CDR1 is SGHAT and CDR2 is FQNNGV. Trimming shortened V by 4 bases and J by 4 bases, and 13 bases separated the two germline ends. This CDR3 region has 15 residues. Both 60 Vbeta primers and 13 Jbeta primers went into the PCR. Here immunoSEQ multiplex PCR was the method, and the copy in TCRdb shows in-frame clones only, minus some. The repertoire holds about 160,000 clones, with about four fifths as singletons. J is TRBJ1-4 and V is TRBV11-2; D might be TRBD1 (6 bases). The sample comprised PBMCs. The source of this sequence is a young man in good health and CMV-seronegative. The DNA of the CDR3 is TGTGCCAGCAGCTACCAGACAGGCATTAATGAAAAACTGTTTTTT. This encodes CASSYQTGINEKLFF.